Following are 29 T cell receptor beta chains from one sample sequenced in a study of blood T cell repertoires in COVID-19. Method: immunoSEQ multiplex PCR; TCRdb's copy keeps in-frame clones and lacks some. Found here are hundreds of thousands of clones, approximately 92% of them singletons; the top ten hold 0.95% to 1.1%. Sequenced material: PBMCs or T cells enriched from blood (not recorded which). The receptor source for this set is a man aged 18 to 30 who had recovered from COVID-19.

The rearrangement uses TRBV7-2 and TRBJ1-1; D call uncertain. Germline V gives CDR1 SGHTA, CDR2 FQGNSA. The CDR3 sequence is 15 residues long. The V gene lost 5 bases and the J gene lost 6 bases, with 19 bases spanning the gap. The CDR3 protein is CASSRTGVLVSEAFF. Here the CDR3 DNA reads TGTGCCAGCAGCCGGACTGGGGTTCTGGTCTCTGAAGCTTTCTTT.

The rearrangement links TRBV12-3 or TRBV12-4 to TRBJ2-7; D uncertain. The CDR3 loop spans 12 amino acids. The germline V and J ends were trimmed by 6 bases and 4 bases, with 10 bases remaining between them. The CDR3 sequence is CASSQTYYEQYF. The CDR3, as DNA: TGTGCCAGCAGCCAGACTTATTACGAGCAGTACTTC.

As concerns this clone: The same CDR3 also results from other DNA sequences found in this sample. The chain joins TRBV30 to TRBJ1-6; D is uncertain. Germline V CDR1 and CDR2: GTSNPN, SVGIG (reference sequence). The CDR3 contains 13 residues. The V and J ends lost 0 bases and 7 bases respectively, with 7 bases between them. The CDR3 DNA sequence: TGTGCCTGGAGTGTACGGGAGAATTCACCCCTCCACTTT. It yields the protein CAWSVRENSPLHF.

The chain is built from TRBV4-1 and TRBJ2-1, with a possible D match to TRBD2 (6 bases). The V and J ends lost 0 bases and 5 bases respectively, with 11 bases between them. Germline V lookup: CDR1 MGHRA, CDR2 YSYEKL. The CDR3 runs 15 residues. The CDR3 DNA follows: TGCGCCAGCAGCCAAGAGTTAGCGGAGAACAATGAGCAGTTCTTC. Translating gives CASSQELAENNEQFF.

V gene TRBV7-9 combines with J gene TRBJ2-3; TRBD2 matches at 8 bases. Germline CDR1 and CDR2: SEHNR and FQNEAQ (reference sequence). Trimming took 3 bases from V and 0 from J; bases not matched to a gene: 2. This CDR3 is built from 15 residues. Here the CDR3 DNA reads TGTGCCAGCAGCTTTCGGGGGGGCAGCACAGATACGCAGTATTTT. Its protein product is CASSFRGGSTDTQYF.

The chain recombines TRBV14 with TRBJ2-7; 8 bases are shared with TRBD1. Per the germline V gene, CDR1 is SGHDN and CDR2 is FVKESK. The V segment lost 4 bases and the J segment 1 base; nucleotides outside the gene matches: 6. This CDR3 spans 15 amino acids. CDR3 bases: TGTGCCAGCAGCCGGTTCGGACAGGGATCCTACGAGCAGTACTTC. It encodes CASSRFGQGSYEQYF.

The chain uses TRBV11-2 and TRBJ1-2; 9 nucleotides line up with TRBD1. The ends lost 3 bases at V and 3 bases at J; junction bases unmatched: 14. The CDR3 runs 18 residues. Germline assignment: CDR1 SGHAT and CDR2 FQNNGV. CDR3 DNA sequence: TGTGCCAGCAGCTTGTTCGTCCCGGGACAGGGAGGCGACTATGGCTACACCTTC. Its translation is CASSLFVPGQGGDYGYTF. The whole variable domain, remainder taken from reference TRBV11-2 and TRBJ1-2, is EAGVAQSPRYKIIEKRQSVAFWCNPISGHATLYWYQQILGQGPKLLIQFQNNGVVDDSQLPKDRFSAERLKGVDSTLKIQPAKLEDSAVYLCASSLFVPGQGGDYGYTFGSGTRLTVV.

This CDR3 is CASSPYAGAMGEQFF. CDR3 nucleotide sequence: TGTGCCAGCAGCCCTTATGCGGGAGCTATGGGTGAGCAGTTCTTC. The chain recombines TRBV14 with TRBJ2-1; 7 bases fit TRBD2. The V and J ends lost 4 bases and 9 bases, in that order; junction bases with no gene match: 12. This CDR3 region has 15 residues. Germline CDR1 reads SGHDN; CDR2 reads FVKESK.

The J gene is TRBJ1-5, the V gene TRBV5-1, with D uncertain. Germline CDR1 reads SGHRS; CDR2 reads YFSETQ. Trimming left V 1 base short and J 7 bases short, with 9 bases between. The CDR3 is made up of 13 amino acids. CDR3: CASSLSAGQPQHF. The CDR3 DNA follows: TGCGCCAGCAGCTTGTCGGCCGGGCAGCCCCAGCATTTT.

This chain links TRBV11-2 with TRBJ2-7; D unclear. The CDR3 is 13 amino acids. CDR1 is SGHAT, CDR2 FQNNGV, per germline. Trimming shortened V by 0 bases and J by 2 bases, and 5 bases separated the two germline ends. CDR3 in amino acids: CASSLESAYEQYF. The DNA of the CDR3 is TGTGCCAGCAGCTTAGAGTCAGCCTACGAGCAGTACTTC.

The V and J genes are TRBV2 and TRBJ2-3; weak D call: TRBD2 (6 bases). The ends were cut back, 8 bases at V and 1 base at J, with 16 bases in the middle. This CDR3 has 15 residues. CDR1 is SNHLY, CDR2 FYNNEI, per germline. In DNA, the CDR3 is TGTGCCAGCCGGAGGGGCGGGCAAGGCACAGATACGCAGTATTTT. This codes for CASRRGGQGTDTQYF.

The V and J genes are TRBV30 and TRBJ2-3, with 10 bases that match TRBD2. The trim removed 7 bases at V and 3 bases at J, leaving 10 bases unmatched. There are 15 residues in the CDR3. In germline, CDR1 is GTSNPN, CDR2 SVGIG (reference sequence). This CDR3 reads CAYAITSGKTDTQYF. The CDR3 DNA reads TGTGCCTACGCGATAACTAGCGGGAAAACAGATACGCAGTATTTT.

This sequence joins TRBV6-2 or TRBV6-3 and TRBJ2-2; D is unclear. Germline lookup yields CDR1 MNHEY and CDR2 SVGEGT. V was clipped by 0 bases and J by 4 bases, with 6 bases between them. The CDR3 spans 14 residues. CDR3 in amino acids: CASSYSEFTGELFF. CDR3 bases: TGTGCCAGCAGTTACTCGGAGTTCACCGGGGAGCTGTTTTTT.

This clone has just one count. V and J are TRBV28 and TRBJ1-1; D gene ambiguous. The ends were cut back, 1 base at V and 6 bases at J, with 12 bases in the middle. Germline loops: CDR1 MDHEN, CDR2 SYDVKM. The CDR3 consists of 14 residues. The CDR3 reads CASSLSNWRAEAFF. The CDR3 DNA sequence: TGTGCCAGCAGTTTATCTAATTGGAGGGCTGAAGCTTTCTTT.

This chain uses TRBV5-5 with TRBJ2-7; TRBD1 is a possible D gene (6 bases). V was shortened by 0 bases and J by 10 bases, with 14 bases between the two germline ends. This CDR3 has 13 amino acids. Germline CDR1 SGHKS, CDR2 YYEKEE (reference sequence). The chain's CDR3 is CASSLDSQGGQYF. In DNA, the CDR3 is TGTGCCAGCAGCTTGGATTCACAGGGTGGCCAGTACTTC.

The CDR3 sequence: CASSTTTGTNQPQHF. The CDR3 coding sequence is TGTGCCAGCAGTACGACGACAGGGACCAACCAGCCCCAGCATTTT. The genes are TRBV28 and TRBJ1-5; TRBD1 matches 7 bases. The trim removed 5 bases at V and 7 bases at J, leaving 11 bases unmatched. The CDR3 runs 15 residues. In germline, CDR1 is MDHEN, CDR2 SYDVKM.

For this clone: The sample has other DNA sequences that encode this CDR3 too. Here the CDR3 DNA reads TGTGCCAGCAGTTACTCGTTGGACAGTTCCTACGAGCAGTACTTC. Residues: CASSYSLDSSYEQYF. The chain uses TRBV6-5 and TRBJ2-7; D perhaps matches TRBD1 (6 bases). This CDR3 spans 15 amino acids. Germline assignment: CDR1 MNHEY and CDR2 SVGAGI. V lost 0 bases and J 1 base, leaving 10 bases between the germline ends.

The chain carries TRBV5-1 and TRBJ1-3; 7 bases map to TRBD1. CDR1 SGHRS and CDR2 YFSETQ come from the germline V gene. The length of the CDR3 is 17 residues. The V gene end was trimmed by 2 bases and the J gene end by 0 bases; junction bases not matched to a gene: 8. The CDR3 nucleotides read TGCGCCAGCAGCTTTAGGGACAGTTTTTCCTCTGGAAACACCATATATTTT. This encodes CASSFRDSFSSGNTIYF.

CDR3 in amino acids: CASSYGGRNFSPLHF. As DNA, the CDR3 is TGTGCCAGCAGTTACGGAGGACGTAATTTTTCACCCCTCCACTTT. The chain carries TRBV6-5 and TRBJ1-6; D is undetermined. Per germline, CDR1 MNHEY and CDR2 SVGAGI. V lost 2 bases and J lost 9, with 14 bases in between. The CDR3 covers 15 residues.

The V gene is TRBV18, the J gene TRBJ1-5; D gene unclear. V lost 5 bases to trimming and J lost 0 bases, with 5 bases between them. The V gene's germline CDR1 is KGHSH and CDR2 LQKENI. This CDR3 contains 13 residues. CDR3 region: CASSSDSNQPQHF. The CDR3 DNA is TGTGCCAGCTCATCAGATAGCAATCAGCCCCAGCATTTT.

The V gene is TRBV4-2, the J gene TRBJ2-3, with D possibly TRBD2 on 6 matching bases. The CDR3 length is 14 residues. The V gene's germline CDR1 is LGHNA and CDR2 YNFKEQ. V dropped 6 bases and J dropped 0 bases, with 10 bases sitting between them. The CDR3 DNA is TGTGCCAGCAGTGGAGGGGCTAGCACAGATACGCAGTATTTT. This codes for CASSGGASTDTQYF.

The J gene is TRBJ1-5, the V gene TRBV11-2, with no clear D. This CDR3 is built from 14 residues. Per the germline V gene, CDR1 is SGHAT and CDR2 is FQNNGV. The V gene lost 6 bases and the J gene lost 5 bases, with 14 bases spanning the gap. CDR3 in amino acids: CASSHGLLDQPQHF. The CDR3 DNA follows: TGTGCCAGCAGTCACGGACTGTTGGATCAGCCCCAGCATTTT.

The rearrangement links TRBV19 to TRBJ2-5, with TRBD1 identical over 9 bases. CDR3 length: 15 residues. In germline, CDR1 is LNHDA, CDR2 SQIVND (reference sequence). V lost 5 bases to trimming and J lost 3 bases; unmatched junction nucleotides: 7. The CDR3 DNA reads as TGTGCCAGTAGTGGAGGGACAGGGATGAAAGAGACCCAGTACTTC. Translating it yields CASSGGTGMKETQYF.

The chain employs TRBV5-1 and TRBJ2-2; no reliable D call. The CDR3 runs to 15 residues. Per the germline V gene, CDR1 is SGHRS and CDR2 is YFSETQ. Trimming removed 4 bases at V and 1 base at J, with 11 bases between. CDR3 sequence: CASSARVQNTGELFF. The DNA for the CDR3 is TGCGCCAGCAGCGCACGGGTACAGAACACCGGGGAGCTGTTTTTT.

V usage is TRBV10-3 and J usage is TRBJ2-1, with 8 bases fitting TRBD2. The CDR3 is 13 residues long. Germline values: CDR1 ENHRY, CDR2 SYGVKD. The ends lost 7 bases at V and 5 bases at J; junction bases unmatched: 4. The CDR3 here is CAITSGPDNEQFF. The CDR3 DNA follows: TGTGCCATCACTAGCGGGCCGGACAATGAGCAGTTCTTC.

This chain connects TRBV7-8 to TRBJ1-1, with D maybe TRBD1 (5 bases). Trimming left V 4 bases short and J 3 bases short, with 12 bases between. In germline, CDR1 is SGHVS, CDR2 FQNEAQ. The CDR3 is made up of 14 amino acids. The chain's CDR3 is CASSWGKGYTEAFF. CDR3 DNA: TGTGCCAGCAGCTGGGGAAAGGGGTACACTGAAGCTTTCTTT.

The chain joins TRBV18 to TRBJ2-5; 8 bases are shared with TRBD2. Germline loops: CDR1 KGHSH, CDR2 LQKENI. This CDR3 region has 15 residues. V lost 2 bases, J lost 4 bases, and 6 bases stayed unmatched. The CDR3 bases are TGTGCCAGCTCACCATCTCCTAGCGGGTTAGAGACCCAGTACTTC. As protein: CASSPSPSGLETQYF.

There are a few counts of this clone. This chain links TRBV15 with TRBJ1-2, with D uncertain. V lost 0 bases and J 3 bases, leaving 11 bases between the germline ends. The germline gives CDR1 LNHNV, CDR2 YYDKDF (reference sequence). The CDR3 sequence is 15 residues long. The CDR3 DNA is TGTGCCACCAGCAGAGACGTACTTTTGGACTATGGCTACACCTTC. Residues: CATSRDVLLDYGYTF. Variable domain in full (rest from reference TRBV15 and TRBJ1-2): DAMVIQNPRYQVTQFGKPVTLSCSQTLNHNVMYWYQQKSSQAPKLLFHYYDKDFNNEADTPDNFQSRRPNTSFCFLDIRSPGLGDTAMYLCATSRDVLLDYGYTFGSGTRLTVV.

CDR3 coding DNA: TGTGCCAGCAGTTGGGGCAGACAATACGAGCAGTACTTC. It translates to CASSWGRQYEQYF. This chain links TRBV5-4 with TRBJ2-7, with D perhaps matching TRBD1 (5 bases). The V end was cut by 5 bases, the J end by 4 bases, with 13 bases between. This CDR3 is built from 13 residues. From germline, CDR1 is SGHNT and CDR2 YYREEE (reference sequence).